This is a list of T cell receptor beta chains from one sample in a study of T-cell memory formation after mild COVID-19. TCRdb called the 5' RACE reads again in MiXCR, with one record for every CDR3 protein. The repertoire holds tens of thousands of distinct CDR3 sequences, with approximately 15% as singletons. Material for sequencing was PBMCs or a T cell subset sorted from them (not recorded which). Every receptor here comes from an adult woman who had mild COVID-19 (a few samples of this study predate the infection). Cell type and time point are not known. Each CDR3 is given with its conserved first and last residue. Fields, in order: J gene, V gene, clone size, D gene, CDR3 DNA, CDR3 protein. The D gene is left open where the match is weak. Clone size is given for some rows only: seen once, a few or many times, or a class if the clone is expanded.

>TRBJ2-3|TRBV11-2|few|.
TGTGCCAGCAGCTTTATGCGGCGGCGCACTAGCACAGATACGCAGTATTTT
CASSFMRRRTSTDTQYF
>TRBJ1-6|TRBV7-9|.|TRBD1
TGTGCCAGCAGCAGGGATGCAGGGGGCGGAAATTCACCCCTCCACTTT
CASSRDAGGGNSPLHF
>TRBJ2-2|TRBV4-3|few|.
TGCGCCAGCAGCCAAGCTCCCGGACTCATAACGAACACCGGGGAGCTGTTTTTT
CASSQAPGLITNTGELFF
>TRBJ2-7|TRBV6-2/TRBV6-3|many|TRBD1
TGTGCCAGCAGGACCGACCCGGGACAGAACTACGAGCAGTACTTC
CASRTDPGQNYEQYF
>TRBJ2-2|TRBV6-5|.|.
TGTGCCAGCAGTCCCCGGGACCCATTTTCGACCGGGGAGCTGTTTTTT
CASSPRDPFSTGELFF
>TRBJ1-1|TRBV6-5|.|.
TGTGCCAGCAGGGAAGGACTCCTGAACACTGAAGCTTTCTTT
CASREGLLNTEAFF
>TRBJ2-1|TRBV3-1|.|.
TGTGCCAGCAGCCGAATCGATGGCCGGGTCACCAATGAGCAGTTCTTC
CASSRIDGRVTNEQFF
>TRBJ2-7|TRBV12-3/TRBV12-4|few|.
TGTGCCAGCAGTTTAGGAGGGCGCACCTACGAGCAGTACTTC
CASSLGGRTYEQYF
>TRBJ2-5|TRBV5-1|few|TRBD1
TGCGCCAGCAGCTTGGTTGGGACAGGCCAAGAGACCCAGTACTTC
CASSLVGTGQETQYF
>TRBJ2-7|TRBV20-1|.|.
TGCAGTGCCAAAGAAGGGCGAGACGAGCAGTACTTC
CSAKEGRDEQYF
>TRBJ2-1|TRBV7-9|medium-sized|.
TGTGCCAGCAGCCCGGTGATGGGCGGCGACAATGAGCAGTTCTTC
CASSPVMGGDNEQFF
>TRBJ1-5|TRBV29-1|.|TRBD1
TGCAGCGTTGATGGAGGGGGCGGCAATCAGCCCCAGCATTTT
CSVDGGGGNQPQHF
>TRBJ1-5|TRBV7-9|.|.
TGTGCCAGCAGCTCACCTTATAGCAATCAGCCCCAGCATTTT
CASSSPYSNQPQHF
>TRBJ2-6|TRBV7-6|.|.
TGTGCCAGCAGCCACGTGGCTTTTGCTTGGGATGGGGCCAACGTCCTGACTTTC
CASSHVAFAWDGANVLTF
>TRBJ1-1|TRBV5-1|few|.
TGCGCCAGCAGAACGGACTTACGGAACACTGAAGCTTTCTTT
CASRTDLRNTEAFF
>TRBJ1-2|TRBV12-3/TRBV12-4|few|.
TGTGCCAGCAGTCTAGACAGCTTAGCTAACTATGGCTACACCTTC
CASSLDSLANYGYTF
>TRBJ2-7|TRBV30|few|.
TGTGCCTGGAGTTATGGGACCAGCTACGAGCAGTACTTC
CAWSYGTSYEQYF
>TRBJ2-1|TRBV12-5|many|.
TGTGCTAGTGGTTTGGTACCAGAGGGAAACAATGAGCAGTTCTTC
CASGLVPEGNNEQFF
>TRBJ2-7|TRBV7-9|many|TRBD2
TGTGCCAGCAGCTTAATTGGCGGGAGTGCGGACGAGCAGTACTTC
CASSLIGGSADEQYF
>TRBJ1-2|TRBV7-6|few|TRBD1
TGTGCCAGCAGTTCCAGTCCGGGACAGACGATCTATGGCTACACCTTC
CASSSSPGQTIYGYTF
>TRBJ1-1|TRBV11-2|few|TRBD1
TGTGCCAGCAGCCCGACAGGGGGCAAAGGGACTGAAGCTTTCTTT
CASSPTGGKGTEAFF
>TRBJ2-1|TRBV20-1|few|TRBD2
TGCAGTGCTGCTCTAGCGGGGAGCAATGAGCAGTTCTTC
CSAALAGSNEQFF
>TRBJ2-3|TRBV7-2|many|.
TGTGCCAGCAGCTGGGCAGATACGCAGTATTTT
CASSWADTQYF
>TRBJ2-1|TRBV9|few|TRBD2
TGTGCCAGCAGCGTAGTGGGAGGGTTGAAAGGCAATGAGCAGTTCTTC
CASSVVGGLKGNEQFF
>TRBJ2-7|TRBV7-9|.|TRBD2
TGTGCCAGCAGCTTGGGACTAGCGGGGCTCTCCTACGAGCAGTACTTC
CASSLGLAGLSYEQYF
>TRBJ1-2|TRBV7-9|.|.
TGTGCCAGCAGCTTTGTTGGGCAGAACTATGGCTACACCTTC
CASSFVGQNYGYTF
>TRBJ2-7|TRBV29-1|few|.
TGCAGCGTTCGCTCCGGGATTCCGGGGGACGAGCAGTACTTC
CSVRSGIPGDEQYF
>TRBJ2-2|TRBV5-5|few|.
TGTGCCAGCAGCTTGGAAACAGGGAGCAGTTGGACCGGGGAGCTGTTTTTT
CASSLETGSSWTGELFF
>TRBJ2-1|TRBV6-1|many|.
TGTGCCAGCAGTGAAGCAGGGGGAAACTACAATGAGCAGTTCTTC
CASSEAGGNYNEQFF
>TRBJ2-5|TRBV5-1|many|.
TGCGCCAGCAGCCCCCTTGGGCTAGCCCTAACCCAAGAGACCCAGTACTTC
CASSPLGLALTQETQYF
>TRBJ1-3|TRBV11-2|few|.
TGTGCCAGCAGCTTAGAAACTCAGGGGTTTCCTGGAAACACCATATATTTT
CASSLETQGFPGNTIYF
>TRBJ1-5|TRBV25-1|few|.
TGTGCCAGCAGTCACACAGAAAATCAGCCCCAGCATTTT
CASSHTENQPQHF
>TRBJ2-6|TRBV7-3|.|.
TGTGCCAGCAGCTCAGGGGACTCTGGGGCCAACGTCCTGACTTTC
CASSSGDSGANVLTF
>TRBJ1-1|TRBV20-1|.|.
TGCAGTGCTTGGGCGACAGAGCCGAACACTGAAGCTTTCTTT
CSAWATEPNTEAFF
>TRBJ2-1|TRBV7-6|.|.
TGTGCCAGCAGCTTACATGCGGGCCTCTCCTACAATGAGCAGTTCTTC
CASSLHAGLSYNEQFF
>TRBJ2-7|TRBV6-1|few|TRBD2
TGTGCCAGCAGTGAGAGACCCGGGGGGATGAGCTACGAGCAGTACTTC
CASSERPGGMSYEQYF
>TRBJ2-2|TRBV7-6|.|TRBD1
TGTGCCAGCAGCTTACCAGTTGACAGGGAAGGCGGGGAGCTGTTTTTT
CASSLPVDREGGELFF
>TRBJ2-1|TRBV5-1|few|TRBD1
TGCGCCAGCAGCGCCGAGGGACAGATCAATGAGCAGTTCTTC
CASSAEGQINEQFF
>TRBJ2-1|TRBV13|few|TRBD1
TGTGCCAGCAGCTCCCCTGGACAGGGTGAGTGGGAGCAGTTCTTC
CASSSPGQGEWEQFF